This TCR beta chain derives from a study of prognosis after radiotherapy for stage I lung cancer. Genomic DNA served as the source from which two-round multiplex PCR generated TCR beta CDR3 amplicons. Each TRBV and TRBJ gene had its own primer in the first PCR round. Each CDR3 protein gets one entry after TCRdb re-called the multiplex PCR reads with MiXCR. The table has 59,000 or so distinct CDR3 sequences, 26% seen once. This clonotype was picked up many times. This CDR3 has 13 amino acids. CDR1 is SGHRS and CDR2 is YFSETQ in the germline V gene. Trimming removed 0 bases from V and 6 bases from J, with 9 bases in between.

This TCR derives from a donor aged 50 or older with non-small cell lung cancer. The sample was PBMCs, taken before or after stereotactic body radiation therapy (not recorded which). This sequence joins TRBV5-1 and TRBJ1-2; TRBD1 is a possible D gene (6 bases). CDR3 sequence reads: CASSLVRGDGYTF. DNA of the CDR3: TGCGCCAGCAGCTTGGTTAGGGGGGATGGCTACACCTTC.